This paragraph covers one T cell receptor (beta chain) sequence. Its antigen is not identified. The entry originates in a study of siplizumab effects on memory and regulatory T cells. Study results and limitations: Tregs that proliferated in siplizumab cultures did not have their suppressive function confirmed. Controls had approximately 25% Treg-derived mappable alloreactive CD4+ clones on average, versus about 70% with siplizumab. Naive T cells were seen as more diverse than memory cells and as major alloresponse contributors.

TCR templates, approximately 100,000 per sample, were assayed. Profiled with immunoSEQ multiplex PCR; TCRdb holds only in-frame clones, not every one. In the table there are about 110,000 clones, roughly 92% of which are singletons. Looked up from germline, CDR1 is SGDLS and CDR2 is YYNGEE. The CDR3 is made up of 16 amino acids. J lost 7 bases, V lost 4 bases, and 12 bases had no gene match. Sequencing input: CD4+ T cells sorted from blood. This TCR was sampled from a human donor in good health. The chain couples TRBV9 to TRBJ1-4; 8 bases line up with TRBD1. CDR3 sequence: CASSSSGQGFFEKLFF. The DNA of the CDR3 is TGTGCCAGCAGCTCCTCAGGACAGGGCTTTTTTGAAAAACTGTTTTTT. Filled out from reference TRBV9 and TRBJ1-4, the complete variable domain reads DSGVTQTPKHLITATGQRVTLRCSPRSGDLSVYWYQQSLDQGLQFLIQYYNGEERAKGNILERFSAQQFPDLHSELNLSSLELGDSALYFCASSSSGQGFFEKLFFGSGTQLSVL.